Following are 17 T cell receptor beta chains from one sample sequenced in a study of CD8 T cells in ankylosing spondylitis. Using its own MiXCR run on the 5' RACE reads, TCRdb lists one record per CDR3 protein. The sample has 250,000 or so distinct CDR3 sequences, roughly a quarter seen once. Source material: blood, either unsorted or a sorted T cell fraction (not recorded which). The source of these receptors is a male donor with ankylosing spondylitis or in good health (not recorded which).

This chain connects TRBV6-5 to TRBJ2-7; D possibly corresponds to TRBD1 (5 bases). In germline, CDR1 is MNHEY, CDR2 SVGAGI. This CDR3 region has 14 residues. V was clipped by 4 bases and J by 2 bases, with 12 bases between them. The CDR3 loop is CASSSLDSTYEQYF. For the CDR3, the DNA is TGTGCCAGCAGTTCCCTAGACAGTACCTACGAGCAGTACTTC.

This clonotype showed up just a few times. The V gene is TRBV20-1, the J gene TRBJ2-1; perhaps D is TRBD1 or TRBD2 (6 bases each). V gave up 1 base and J gave up 0 bases, with 13 bases separating them. The CDR3 length is 16 residues. Germline V gives CDR1 DFQATT, CDR2 SNEGSKA (reference sequence). As DNA, the CDR3 is TGCAGTGCTAGAGTAATTGAGGGGGGCTCCTACAATGAGCAGTTCTTC. Its translation: CSARVIEGGSYNEQFF.

This clonotype has a handful of counts. The V call is TRBV20-1, the J call TRBJ1-2; 11 nucleotides align to TRBD1. The V gene end was trimmed by 5 bases and the J gene end by 8 bases; junction bases not matched to a gene: 10. Germline CDR1 is DFQATT and CDR2 is SNEGSKA (reference sequence). The CDR3 contains 14 residues. CDR3 amino acids: CSAPRTGGSFGYTF. Written as DNA, the CDR3 is TGCAGTGCTCCCCGGACAGGGGGCTCCTTCGGCTACACCTTC.

This clonotype was recorded many times. The V gene is TRBV28, the J gene TRBJ2-3; TRBD1 might be the D (5 bases). V was clipped by 6 bases and J by 8 bases, with 12 bases between them. The CDR3 has 12 amino acids. Germline CDR1 and CDR2: MDHEN and SYDVKM. The CDR3 sequence is CASSIREGTQYF. Here the CDR3 DNA reads TGTGCCAGCAGCATCAGGGAAGGTACGCAGTATTTT.

Many counts were recorded for this clonotype. This chain connects TRBV12-3 or TRBV12-4 to TRBJ1-1; D not certain. Trimming stripped 6 bases from V and 4 bases from J, with 12 bases between. The CDR3 is 13 amino acids. The CDR3 region is CASSLGRGTEAFF. CDR3 DNA sequence: TGTGCCAGCAGCTTGGGCCGGGGCACTGAAGCTTTCTTT.

A note on this clonotype: One end of the junction fails to match germline, which may point to a read error. V is TRBV5-8 and J is TRBJ2-5; D is unresolved. The CDR3 covers 15 residues. From germline, CDR1 is SGHTS and CDR2 YDEGEE. The CDR3 DNA is TGTCCCAGCAGCTTGCGGCAGACGTACCAAGAGACCCAGTACTTC. Amino acids: CPSSLRQTYQETQYF.

This clonotype was counted only a few times. This rearrangement joins TRBV20-1 to TRBJ1-2; a weak D match, TRBD1 (6 bases). The germline gives CDR1 DFQATT, CDR2 SNEGSKA (reference sequence). V gave up 6 bases and J gave up 0 bases, with 11 bases separating them. The CDR3 totals 13 residues. CDR3 coding DNA: TGCAGTGCATTGGACAGTTCTAACTATGGCTACACCTTC. It encodes CSALDSSNYGYTF.

This clonotype was observed many times. The genes are TRBV20-1 and TRBJ1-2, with D possibly TRBD1 on 5 matching bases. Germline CDR1 and CDR2: DFQATT and SNEGSKA (reference sequence). The CDR3 is 13 amino acids. V was cut by 6 bases and J by 5 bases, with 16 bases left in between. The CDR3 is CSASAVSGYGYTF. CDR3 nucleotide sequence: TGCAGTGCATCGGCGGTCTCAGGGTATGGCTACACCTTC.

This clonotype was seen repeatedly, ten times or more. The V call is TRBV28, the J call TRBJ1-6, with D unclear. V lost 6 bases to trimming and J lost 9 bases, with 21 bases between them. Germline assignment: CDR1 MDHEN and CDR2 SYDVKM. This CDR3 region has 16 residues. The CDR3 is CASSLVKVSGGSPLHF. CDR3 nucleotides: TGTGCCAGCAGCCTGGTTAAGGTTTCGGGCGGTTCACCCCTCCACTTT.

This clonotype showed up just a few times. The chain is built from TRBV20-1 and TRBJ2-2; D is unclear. The CDR3 extends over 13 amino acids. Germline V CDR1 and CDR2: DFQATT, SNEGSKA (reference sequence). Trimming cost V 1 base and J 6 bases, with 9 bases left between them. In DNA form, the CDR3 reads TGCAGTGCTAGAGTGAACAGAGCCGGGGAGCTGTTTTTT. It specifies CSARVNRAGELFF.

The rearrangement joins TRBV28 to TRBJ2-3; D is undetermined. The V end lost 5 bases, the J end lost 4 bases, and 13 bases lay between the germline ends. The CDR3 length is 14 residues. Per the germline V gene, CDR1 is MDHEN and CDR2 is SYDVKM. The CDR3 loop reads CASSPVGRPDTQYF. CDR3 bases: TGTGCCAGCAGTCCGGTAGGGCGCCCAGATACGCAGTATTTT. The full variable domain, its missing parts supplied by reference TRBV28 and TRBJ2-3, is DVKVTQSSRYLVKRTGEKVFLECVQDMDHENMFWYRQDPGLGLRLIYFSYDVKMKEKGDIPEGYSVSREKKERFSLILESASTNQTSMYLCASSPVGRPDTQYFGPGTRLTVL.

This chain uses TRBV10-3 with TRBJ2-5; maybe TRBD2 (5 bases). Germline V lookup: CDR1 ENHRY, CDR2 SYGVKD. V was cut by 6 bases and J by 4 bases, with 15 bases left in between. CDR3 length equals 14 residues. Written as DNA, the CDR3 is TGTGCCATCAGCGACGGGTCAGGAGGAGAGACCCAGTACTTC. It yields the protein CAISDGSGGETQYF.

This clonotype was counted at least ten times. The rearrangement joins TRBV9 to TRBJ2-3; D gene ambiguous. V was trimmed by 0 bases and J by 7 bases, leaving 21 bases between them. CDR1 and CDR2 from the germline V gene are SGDLS and YYNGEE. The CDR3 contains 17 residues. The CDR3 bases are TGTGCCAGCAGCGTAGGCGGTCAGCAGTCGATGTGGAATACGCAGTATTTT. Translation gives CASSVGGQQSMWNTQYF.

This clonotype was counted many times. The chain joins TRBV20-1 to TRBJ2-7, with D tentatively TRBD2 (6 bases). Germline V CDR1 and CDR2: DFQATT, SNEGSKA (reference sequence). The length of the CDR3 is 13 residues. The V and J ends lost 4 bases and 4 bases respectively, with 14 bases between them. CDR3 DNA sequence: TGCAGTGCTATCCGTGGCGGGGCTTACGAGCAGTACTTC. Translation gives CSAIRGGAYEQYF.

The sample holds many counts of this clonotype. The rearrangement joins TRBV28 to TRBJ2-7; TRBD1 aligns across 9 bases. Germline CDR1 is MDHEN and CDR2 is SYDVKM. The CDR3 is 14 residues long. V shed 6 bases, J shed 0 bases, and the junction held 3 bases outside the gene matches. The CDR3 is CASRETGGSYEQYF. In DNA, the CDR3 is TGTGCCAGCAGGGAGACAGGGGGCTCCTACGAGCAGTACTTC.

This rearrangement joins TRBV10-3 to TRBJ2-1; D ambiguous. Germline CDR1 is ENHRY and CDR2 is SYGVKD. Trimming took 6 bases from V and 5 from J, leaving 8 bases between them. The CDR3 runs 12 residues. This chain's CDR3 is CAISPTDNEQFF. CDR3 DNA sequence: TGTGCCATCAGCCCGACGGACAATGAGCAGTTCTTC.

There are many counts of this clonotype. The rearrangement uses TRBV20-1 and TRBJ2-2; D ambiguous. Trimming shortened V by 0 bases and J by 0 bases, and 8 bases separated the two germline ends. Germline V gene lookup returns CDR1 DFQATT and CDR2 SNEGSKA (reference sequence). This CDR3 spans 15 amino acids. The CDR3 spells CSARDRSTNTGELFF. The CDR3 DNA sequence: TGCAGTGCTAGAGATCGAAGTACGAACACCGGGGAGCTGTTTTTT.